This is a list of T cell receptor beta chains from one sample in a study of T-cell reconstitution after alpha-beta-depleted transplantation in children. TCRdb processed the PCR reads anew with MiXCR; each CDR3 protein has one entry. There are about 340,000 distinct CDR3 sequences in the sample; approximately 10% occur only once, and around 2.3% lies in the top ten. The sample consisted of PBMCs from the stem cell graft donor, taken from the stem cell graft. The origin of the receptors is a human donor who donated a stem cell graft to a child with acute lymphoblastic leukemia. Both conserved end residues are part of each CDR3. The order of the fields is J gene, V gene, D gene, clone size, CDR3 DNA, CDR3 protein. The D gene is left open where the match is weak. Rows may omit the clone size; those that give it use once, few, many or a size class.

j_gene: TRBJ2-1
v_gene: TRBV7-9
d_gene: -
abundance: few
CDR3nt: TGTGCCAGCAGCCCGCGCGGGCAGAGCTCCTACAATGAGCAGTTCTTC
CDR3aa: CASSPRGQSSYNEQFF

j_gene: TRBJ2-3
v_gene: TRBV5-8
d_gene: TRBD2
abundance: few
CDR3nt: TGTGCCAGCAGCTTGTTTGGACTAGCGGACTACACAGATACGCAGTATTTT
CDR3aa: CASSLFGLADYTDTQYF

j_gene: TRBJ2-7
v_gene: TRBV4-1
d_gene: TRBD2
abundance: -
CDR3nt: TGCGCCAGCAGCCAGGTGCGACTAGCGGGAGTGCCGGGGGCTCGCACACCCTACGAGCAGTACTTC
CDR3aa: CASSQVRLAGVPGARTPYEQYF

j_gene: TRBJ1-2
v_gene: TRBV7-9
d_gene: -
abundance: few
CDR3nt: TGTGCCAGCAGCTTAGTCACAGGGAACGACTATGGCTACACCTTC
CDR3aa: CASSLVTGNDYGYTF

j_gene: TRBJ2-1
v_gene: TRBV6-2/TRBV6-3
d_gene: -
abundance: few
CDR3nt: TGTGCCAGCACCTTGTCCCGAGGGCGCAATGAGCAGTTCTTC
CDR3aa: CASTLSRGRNEQFF

j_gene: TRBJ2-1
v_gene: TRBV5-6
d_gene: -
abundance: -
CDR3nt: TGTGCCAGCAGCTTGTTCAAAGAACACAATGAGCAGTTCTTC
CDR3aa: CASSLFKEHNEQFF

j_gene: TRBJ1-3
v_gene: TRBV7-3
d_gene: -
abundance: few
CDR3nt: TGTGCCAGCAGCTCCACCGGGCAGGGGAGCGGAAACACCATATATTTT
CDR3aa: CASSSTGQGSGNTIYF

j_gene: TRBJ2-7
v_gene: TRBV6-2/TRBV6-3
d_gene: -
abundance: -
CDR3nt: TGTGCCAGCAGTTACGGGGGAGAGCAGTACTTC
CDR3aa: CASSYGGEQYF

j_gene: TRBJ2-7
v_gene: TRBV7-6
d_gene: -
abundance: -
CDR3nt: TGTGCCAGCAGCGCCCGGGACCTCCAGTACGAGCAGTACTTC
CDR3aa: CASSARDLQYEQYF

j_gene: TRBJ1-4
v_gene: TRBV2
d_gene: TRBD1
abundance: few
CDR3nt: TGTGCCAGCAGGCAAGGACAGGGGGCAACTAATGAAAAACTGTTTTTT
CDR3aa: CASRQGQGATNEKLFF

j_gene: TRBJ2-7
v_gene: TRBV12-3/TRBV12-4
d_gene: -
abundance: few
CDR3nt: TGTGCCAGCAGTTCGCGACTTTCGACCCACGAGCAGTACTTC
CDR3aa: CASSSRLSTHEQYF

j_gene: TRBJ2-1
v_gene: TRBV5-1
d_gene: TRBD2
abundance: few
CDR3nt: TGCGCCAGCAGCTTGGTGGGGACTAGCGACCAGGTTGGGTTCTTC
CDR3aa: CASSLVGTSDQVGFF

j_gene: TRBJ2-3
v_gene: TRBV4-1
d_gene: -
abundance: few
CDR3nt: TGCGCCAGCAGCCAAGAATCCGGTAGCACAGATACGCAGTATTTT
CDR3aa: CASSQESGSTDTQYF

j_gene: TRBJ2-3
v_gene: TRBV12-3/TRBV12-4
d_gene: TRBD2
abundance: many
CDR3nt: TGTGCCAGCAGTTTCCTCGACGGGCGGGAGGGAGATACGCAGTATTTT
CDR3aa: CASSFLDGREGDTQYF

j_gene: TRBJ2-1
v_gene: TRBV5-1
d_gene: TRBD2
abundance: -
CDR3nt: TGCGCCAGCAGCTGGGATCCCAGCGGGGGTGAGCAGTTCTTC
CDR3aa: CASSWDPSGGEQFF

j_gene: TRBJ2-3
v_gene: TRBV6-1
d_gene: -
abundance: few
CDR3nt: TGTGCCAGCAGTGAAGCGAAATACATGGTCCAGAGGTCAGATACGCAGTATTTT
CDR3aa: CASSEAKYMVQRSDTQYF

j_gene: TRBJ1-2
v_gene: TRBV12-3/TRBV12-4
d_gene: -
abundance: few
CDR3nt: TGTGCCAGCAGTTTGGCAGGGCTGGACTATGGCTACACCTTC
CDR3aa: CASSLAGLDYGYTF

j_gene: TRBJ1-1
v_gene: TRBV6-1
d_gene: -
abundance: few
CDR3nt: TGTGCCAGCAGTGGCCGGACGGGGAACACTGAAGCTTTCTTT
CDR3aa: CASSGRTGNTEAFF

j_gene: TRBJ2-7
v_gene: TRBV20-1
d_gene: -
abundance: -
CDR3nt: TGCAGTGCTAGTTTCACTTGGAGCTCCTACGAGCAGTACTTC
CDR3aa: CSASFTWSSYEQYF

j_gene: TRBJ1-2
v_gene: TRBV4-2
d_gene: TRBD1
abundance: -
CDR3nt: TGTGCCAGCAGCCAATCTATCGGGACAGGGTTAGGCTACACCTTC
CDR3aa: CASSQSIGTGLGYTF

j_gene: TRBJ2-1
v_gene: TRBV11-1
d_gene: TRBD1
abundance: -
CDR3nt: TGTGCCAGCAGGCATGGACAGGGGGCTAAGACGGGAGGAGCTTACAATGAGCAGTTCTTC
CDR3aa: CASRHGQGAKTGGAYNEQFF

j_gene: TRBJ2-3
v_gene: TRBV3-1
d_gene: -
abundance: few
CDR3nt: TGTGCCAGCAGCGCTAGGTTCGACACGCAGTATTTT
CDR3aa: CASSARFDTQYF

j_gene: TRBJ1-4
v_gene: TRBV12-3/TRBV12-4
d_gene: -
abundance: many
CDR3nt: TGTGCCAGCGCCCAGGGGATATCCGGACTGTTTTTT
CDR3aa: CASAQGISGLFF

j_gene: TRBJ1-2
v_gene: TRBV20-1
d_gene: -
abundance: once
CDR3nt: TGCAGTGCCCCAAATTCCAAGGGAAGTTACACCTTC
CDR3aa: CSAPNSKGSYTF

j_gene: TRBJ2-1
v_gene: TRBV11-3
d_gene: TRBD2
abundance: -
CDR3nt: TGTGCCAGCAGCCGCCGGGTTAGCGGGACCTACAATGAGCAGTTCTTC
CDR3aa: CASSRRVSGTYNEQFF

j_gene: TRBJ2-5
v_gene: TRBV5-1
d_gene: -
abundance: few
CDR3nt: TGCGCCAGCAGCTTCCGGGACGCCCAAGAGACCCAGTACTTC
CDR3aa: CASSFRDAQETQYF

j_gene: TRBJ2-5
v_gene: TRBV28
d_gene: TRBD1
abundance: few
CDR3nt: TGTGCCAGCAGTCTGACACAGGGGTCGAAGACCCAGTACTTC
CDR3aa: CASSLTQGSKTQYF

j_gene: TRBJ2-7
v_gene: TRBV28
d_gene: -
abundance: -
CDR3nt: TGTGCCAGCAGTTTCACAGGGTTTTTATCCTACGAGCAGTACTTC
CDR3aa: CASSFTGFLSYEQYF

j_gene: TRBJ1-2
v_gene: TRBV5-1
d_gene: TRBD1
abundance: few
CDR3nt: TGCGCCAGCAGCGCCCCGTCAACACAGGGGGCATTTAGTTATGGCTACACCTTC
CDR3aa: CASSAPSTQGAFSYGYTF